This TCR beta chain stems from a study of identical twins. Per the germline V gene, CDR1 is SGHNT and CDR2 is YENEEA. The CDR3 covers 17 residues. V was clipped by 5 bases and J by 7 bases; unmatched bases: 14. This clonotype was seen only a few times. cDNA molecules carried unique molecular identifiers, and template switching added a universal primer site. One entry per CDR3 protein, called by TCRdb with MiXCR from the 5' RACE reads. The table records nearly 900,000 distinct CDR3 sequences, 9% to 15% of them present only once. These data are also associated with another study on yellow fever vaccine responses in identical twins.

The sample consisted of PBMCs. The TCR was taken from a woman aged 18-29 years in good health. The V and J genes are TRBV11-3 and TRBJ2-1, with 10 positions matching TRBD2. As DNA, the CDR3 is TGTGCCAGCAGCCTGGGGGCCCTAGCGGGAGAAGGGAATGAGCAGTTCTTC. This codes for CASSLGALAGEGNEQFF.